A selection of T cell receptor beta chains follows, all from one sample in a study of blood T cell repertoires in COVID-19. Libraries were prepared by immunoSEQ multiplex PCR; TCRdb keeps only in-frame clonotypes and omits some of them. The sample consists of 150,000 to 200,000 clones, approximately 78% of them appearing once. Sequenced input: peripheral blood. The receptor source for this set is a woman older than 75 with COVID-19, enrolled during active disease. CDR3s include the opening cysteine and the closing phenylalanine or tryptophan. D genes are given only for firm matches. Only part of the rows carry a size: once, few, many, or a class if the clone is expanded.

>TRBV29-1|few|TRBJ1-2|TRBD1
TGCAGCGTTGAAGCGCCGGGACAGGGGAAGTACACCTTC
CSVEAPGQGKYTF
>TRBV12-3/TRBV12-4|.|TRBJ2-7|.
TGTGCCAGCAGTTTGGAGATTGCCTACGAGCAGTACTTC
CASSLEIAYEQYF
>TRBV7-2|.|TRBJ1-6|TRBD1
TGTGCCAGCAGAAACACAGGGGGCGCCTATAATTCACCCCTCCACTTT
CASRNTGGAYNSPLHF
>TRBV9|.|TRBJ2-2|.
TGTGCCAGCAGCACCCAGGCCGATCGGGGGGAGCTGTTTTTT
CASSTQADRGELFF
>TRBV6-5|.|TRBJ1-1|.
TGTGCCAGCAGCCCGACAGGGAACACTGAAGCTTTCTTT
CASSPTGNTEAFF
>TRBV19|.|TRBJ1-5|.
TGTGCCAGTAACCAGGGCTATAGCAATCAGCCCCAGCATTTT
CASNQGYSNQPQHF
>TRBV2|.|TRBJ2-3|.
TGTGCCAGCAGGAAGGGGGGGGGAACAGATACGCAGTATTTT
CASRKGGGTDTQYF
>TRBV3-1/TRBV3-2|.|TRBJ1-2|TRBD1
TGTGCCAGCAGCCAAGGGAAGGGACAGATCTTAGCTAACTATGGCTACACCTTC
CASSQGKGQILANYGYTF
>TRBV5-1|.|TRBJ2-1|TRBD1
TGCGCCAGCAGCTTGGCCGGGACAGCGAACTACAATGAGCAGTTCTTC
CASSLAGTANYNEQFF
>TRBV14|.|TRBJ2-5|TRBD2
TGTGCCAGCAGCCAAGATTGGCTAGCGGGAGATGAGACCCAGTACTTC
CASSQDWLAGDETQYF
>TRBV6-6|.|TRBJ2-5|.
TGTGCCAGCCAGGAACAAGAGACCCAGTACTTC
CASQEQETQYF
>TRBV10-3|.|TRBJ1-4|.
TGTGCCATCAGTCCGGGACATCCTAATGAAAAACTGTTTTTT
CAISPGHPNEKLFF
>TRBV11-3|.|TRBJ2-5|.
TGTGCCAGCAGCTTAGATCCAGGGGCGGGAGAGACCCAGTACTTC
CASSLDPGAGETQYF
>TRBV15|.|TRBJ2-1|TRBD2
TGTGCCACCAGCAGAGATCCGCGGGAGTCACCCTACAATGAGCAGTTCTTC
CATSRDPRESPYNEQFF
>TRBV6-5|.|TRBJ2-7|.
TGTGCCAGCAGTTCCGGGACACCTTACGAGCAGTACTTC
CASSSGTPYEQYF
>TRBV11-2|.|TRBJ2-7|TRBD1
TGTGCCAGCAGCCTAAAGGACAGGGCACATGTCCCCTACGAGCAGTACTTC
CASSLKDRAHVPYEQYF
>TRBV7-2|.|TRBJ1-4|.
TGTGCCAGCAGCCGTAGGGGGAACGGGAATAATGAAAAACTGTTTTTT
CASSRRGNGNNEKLFF
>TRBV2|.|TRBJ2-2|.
TGTGCCAGCAGACAGGGTCACACCGGGGAGCTGTTTTTT
CASRQGHTGELFF
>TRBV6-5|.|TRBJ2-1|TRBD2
TGTGCCAGCAGTCCGACGGGGGGGCAGGAGGGTGAGCAGTTCTTC
CASSPTGGQEGEQFF
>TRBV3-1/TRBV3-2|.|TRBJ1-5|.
TGTGCCAGCAGCCAAGATTGGGGGCAGGTGCCCCAGCATTTT
CASSQDWGQVPQHF
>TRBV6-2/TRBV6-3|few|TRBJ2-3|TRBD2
TGTGCCAGCAGTTACGACCTCCTTGGCGGGAGTAGTATAGATACGCAGTATTTT
CASSYDLLGGSSIDTQYF
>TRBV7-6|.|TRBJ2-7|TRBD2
TGTGCCAGCAGCTCTCTAGCGGGCCCCTCCTACGAGCAGTACTTC
CASSSLAGPSYEQYF
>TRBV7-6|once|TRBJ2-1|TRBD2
TGTGCCAGCAGCCGAACAGCGGGGGGCTACTACAATGAGCAGTTCTTC
CASSRTAGGYYNEQFF
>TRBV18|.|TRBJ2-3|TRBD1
TGTGCCAGCTCACCACGTACAGGGGCACGCACAGATACGCAGTATTTT
CASSPRTGARTDTQYF
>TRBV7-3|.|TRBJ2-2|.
TGTGCCAGCAGCTTAGGCTGGAACACCGGGGAGCTGTTTTTT
CASSLGWNTGELFF
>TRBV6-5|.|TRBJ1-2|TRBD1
TGTGCCAGCAGTTACCCCGGGACAGGGGATCGCGGCTACACCTTC
CASSYPGTGDRGYTF
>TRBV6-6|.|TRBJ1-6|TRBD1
TGTGCCAGCAGCGGACAGGGCTATAATTCACCCCTCCACTTT
CASSGQGYNSPLHF
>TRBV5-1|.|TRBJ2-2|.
TGCGCCAGCAGCTTCCGGGTAGCGGCGAACACCGGGGAGCTGTTTTTT
CASSFRVAANTGELFF
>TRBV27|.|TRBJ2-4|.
TGTGCCAGCAGTCCCTCCGGGTTACTAGCCAAAAACATTCAGTACTTC
CASSPSGLLAKNIQYF
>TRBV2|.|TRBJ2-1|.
TGTGCCAGCAGGGACGGGGCGGGGGCTTACAATGAGCAGTTCTTC
CASRDGAGAYNEQFF
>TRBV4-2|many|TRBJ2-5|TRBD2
TGTGCCAGCAGCCAAACTAGCGGGGGTGGGGAGACCCAGTACTTC
CASSQTSGGGETQYF
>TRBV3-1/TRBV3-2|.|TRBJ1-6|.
TGTGCCAGCAGCCAGACAGGAGGAAGGTCACCCCTCCACTTT
CASSQTGGRSPLHF
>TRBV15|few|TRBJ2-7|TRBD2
TGTGCCACCAGCAGAACCGGCGGGGGGCGCGAGCAGTACTTC
CATSRTGGGREQYF
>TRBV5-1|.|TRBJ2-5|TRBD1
TGCGCCAGCAGCTACAGTCCCGGGACAGGGAAAGAGACCCAGTACTTC
CASSYSPGTGKETQYF
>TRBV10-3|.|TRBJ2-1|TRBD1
TGTGCCATCAGTGACCCGGGACAGAATGAGCAGTTCTTC
CAISDPGQNEQFF
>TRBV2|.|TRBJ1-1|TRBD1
TGTGCCTATATACCGGGACAGATGAACACTGAAGCTTTCTTT
CAYIPGQMNTEAFF
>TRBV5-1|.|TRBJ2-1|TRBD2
TGCGCCAGCAGCTTGGTAGGGCGGCGGGGGGAGCAGTTCTTC
CASSLVGRRGEQFF
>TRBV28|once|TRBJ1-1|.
TGTGCCAGCAGTTTAAGCAGGGAGAACACTGAAGCTTTCTTT
CASSLSRENTEAFF
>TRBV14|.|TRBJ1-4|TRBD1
TGTGCCAGCAGCTACCGGGACAGGGGGCGGACGAATGAAAAACTGTTTTTT
CASSYRDRGRTNEKLFF